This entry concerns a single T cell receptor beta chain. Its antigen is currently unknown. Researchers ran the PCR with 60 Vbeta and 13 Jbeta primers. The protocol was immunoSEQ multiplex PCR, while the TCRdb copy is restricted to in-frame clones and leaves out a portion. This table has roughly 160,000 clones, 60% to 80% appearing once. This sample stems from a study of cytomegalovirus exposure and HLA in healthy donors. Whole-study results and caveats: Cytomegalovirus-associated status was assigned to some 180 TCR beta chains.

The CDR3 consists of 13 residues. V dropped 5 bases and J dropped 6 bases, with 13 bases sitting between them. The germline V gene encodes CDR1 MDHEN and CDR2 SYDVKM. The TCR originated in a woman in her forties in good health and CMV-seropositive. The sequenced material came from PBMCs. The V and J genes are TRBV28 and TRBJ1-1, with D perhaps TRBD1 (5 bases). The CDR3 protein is CASSRTLGAEAFF. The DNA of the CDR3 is TGTGCCAGCAGTAGGACATTAGGGGCTGAAGCTTTCTTT.